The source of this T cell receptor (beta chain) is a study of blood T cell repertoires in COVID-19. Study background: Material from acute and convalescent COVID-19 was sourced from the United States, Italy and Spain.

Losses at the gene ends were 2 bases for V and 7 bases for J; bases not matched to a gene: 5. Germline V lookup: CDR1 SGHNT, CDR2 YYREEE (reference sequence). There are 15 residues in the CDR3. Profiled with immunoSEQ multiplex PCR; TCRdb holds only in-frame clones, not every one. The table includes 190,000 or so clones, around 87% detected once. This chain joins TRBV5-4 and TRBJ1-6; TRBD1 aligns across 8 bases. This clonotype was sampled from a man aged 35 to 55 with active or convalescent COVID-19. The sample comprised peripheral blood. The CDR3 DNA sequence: TGTGCCAGCAGCTTAGCTCAGGGGGCAAATTCACCCCTCCACTTT. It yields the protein CASSLAQGANSPLHF.